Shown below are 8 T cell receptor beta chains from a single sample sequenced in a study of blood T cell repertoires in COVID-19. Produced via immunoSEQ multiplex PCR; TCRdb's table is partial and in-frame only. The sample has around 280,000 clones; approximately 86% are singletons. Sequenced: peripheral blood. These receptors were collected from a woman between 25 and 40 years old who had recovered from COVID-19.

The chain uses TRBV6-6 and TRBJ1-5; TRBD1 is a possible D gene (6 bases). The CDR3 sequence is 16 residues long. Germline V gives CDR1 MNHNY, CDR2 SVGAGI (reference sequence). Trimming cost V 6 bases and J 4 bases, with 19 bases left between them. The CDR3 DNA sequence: TGTGCCAGCAGCCGATCCGGACAGAGCCTAAATCAGCCCCAGCATTTT. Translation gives CASSRSGQSLNQPQHF.

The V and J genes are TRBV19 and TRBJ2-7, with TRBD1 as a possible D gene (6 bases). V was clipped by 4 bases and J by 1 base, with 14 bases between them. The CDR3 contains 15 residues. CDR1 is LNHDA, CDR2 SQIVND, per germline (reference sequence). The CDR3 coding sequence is TGTGCCAGTAGTACCCCGCCGGGACAATCCTACGAGCAGTACTTC. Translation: CASSTPPGQSYEQYF.

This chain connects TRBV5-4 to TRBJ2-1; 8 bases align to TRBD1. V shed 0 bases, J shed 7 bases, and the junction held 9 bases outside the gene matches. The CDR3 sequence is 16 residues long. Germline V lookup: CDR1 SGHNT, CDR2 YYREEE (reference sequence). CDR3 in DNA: TGTGCCAGCAGCTTGGCCAGGGGGCAGAGTGAGAATGAGCAGTTCTTC. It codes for CASSLARGQSENEQFF.

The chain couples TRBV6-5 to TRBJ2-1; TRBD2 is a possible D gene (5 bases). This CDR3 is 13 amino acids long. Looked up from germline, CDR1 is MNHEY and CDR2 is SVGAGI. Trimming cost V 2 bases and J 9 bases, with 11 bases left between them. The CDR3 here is CASSYAGGAEQFF. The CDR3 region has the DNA TGTGCCAGCAGTTACGCGGGTGGCGCTGAGCAGTTCTTC.

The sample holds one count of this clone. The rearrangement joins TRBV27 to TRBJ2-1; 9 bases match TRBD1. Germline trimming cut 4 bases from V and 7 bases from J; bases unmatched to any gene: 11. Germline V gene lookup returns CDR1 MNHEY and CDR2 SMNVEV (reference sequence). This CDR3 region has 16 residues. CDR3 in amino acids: CASSSNRDREANEQFF. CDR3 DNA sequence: TGTGCCAGCAGTTCTAACCGGGACAGGGAGGCGAATGAGCAGTTCTTC.

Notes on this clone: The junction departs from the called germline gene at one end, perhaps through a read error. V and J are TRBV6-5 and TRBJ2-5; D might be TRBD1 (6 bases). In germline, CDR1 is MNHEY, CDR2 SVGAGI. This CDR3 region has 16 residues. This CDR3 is CASSHSRGASKETQYF. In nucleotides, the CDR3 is TGTGCCAGCAGTCACTCCAGGGGCGCTTCAAAAGAGACCCAGTACTTC.

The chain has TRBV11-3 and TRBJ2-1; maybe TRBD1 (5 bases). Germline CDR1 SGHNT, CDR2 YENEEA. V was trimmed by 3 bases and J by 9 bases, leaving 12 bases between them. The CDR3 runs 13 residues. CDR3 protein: CASSLAGSLEQFF. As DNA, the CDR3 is TGTGCCAGCAGCTTGGCAGGGTCCCTTGAGCAGTTCTTC.

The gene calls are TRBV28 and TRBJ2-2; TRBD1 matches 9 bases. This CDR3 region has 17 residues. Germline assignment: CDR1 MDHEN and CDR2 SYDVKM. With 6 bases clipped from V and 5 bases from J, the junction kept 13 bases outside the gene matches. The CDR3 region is CASRDPTGTGWTGELFF. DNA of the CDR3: TGTGCCAGCAGAGATCCGACCGGGACAGGGTGGACCGGGGAGCTGTTTTTT.